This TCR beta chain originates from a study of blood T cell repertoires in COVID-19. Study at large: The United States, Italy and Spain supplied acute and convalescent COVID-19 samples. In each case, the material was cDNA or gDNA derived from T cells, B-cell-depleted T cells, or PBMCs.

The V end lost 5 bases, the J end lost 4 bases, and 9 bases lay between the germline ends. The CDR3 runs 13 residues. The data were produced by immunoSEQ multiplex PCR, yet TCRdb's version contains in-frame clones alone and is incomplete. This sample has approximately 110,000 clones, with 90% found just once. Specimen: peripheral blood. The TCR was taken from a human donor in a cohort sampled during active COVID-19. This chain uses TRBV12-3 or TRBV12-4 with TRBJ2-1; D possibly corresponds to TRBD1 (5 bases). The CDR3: CASSLTEYNEQFF. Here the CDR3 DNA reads TGTGCCAGCAGTCTGACAGAATACAATGAGCAGTTCTTC.